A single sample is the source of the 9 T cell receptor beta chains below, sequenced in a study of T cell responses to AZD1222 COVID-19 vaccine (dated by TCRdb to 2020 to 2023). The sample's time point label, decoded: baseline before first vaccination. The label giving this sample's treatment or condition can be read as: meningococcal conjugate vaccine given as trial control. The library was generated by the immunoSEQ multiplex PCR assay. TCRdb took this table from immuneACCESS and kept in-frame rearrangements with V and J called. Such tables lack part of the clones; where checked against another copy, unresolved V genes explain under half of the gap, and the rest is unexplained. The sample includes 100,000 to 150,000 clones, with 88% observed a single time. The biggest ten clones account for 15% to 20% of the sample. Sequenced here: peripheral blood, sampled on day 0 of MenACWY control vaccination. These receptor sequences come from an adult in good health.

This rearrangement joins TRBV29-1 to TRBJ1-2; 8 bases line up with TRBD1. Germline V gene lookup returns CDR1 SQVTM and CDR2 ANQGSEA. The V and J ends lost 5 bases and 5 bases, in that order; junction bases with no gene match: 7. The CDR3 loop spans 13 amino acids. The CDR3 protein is CSVSGGSRYGYTF. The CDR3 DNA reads TGCAGCGTTTCAGGGGGCAGTCGTTATGGCTACACCTTC.

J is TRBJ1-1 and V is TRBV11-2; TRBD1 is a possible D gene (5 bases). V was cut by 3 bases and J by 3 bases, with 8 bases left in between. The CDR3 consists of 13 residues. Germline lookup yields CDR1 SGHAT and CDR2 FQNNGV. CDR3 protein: CASSFRDYTEAFF. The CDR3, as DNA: TGTGCCAGCAGCTTTAGGGACTACACTGAAGCTTTCTTT. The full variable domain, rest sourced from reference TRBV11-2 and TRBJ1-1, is EAGVAQSPRYKIIEKRQSVAFWCNPISGHATLYWYQQILGQGPKLLIQFQNNGVVDDSQLPKDRFSAERLKGVDSTLKIQPAKLEDSAVYLCASSFRDYTEAFFGQGTRLTVV.

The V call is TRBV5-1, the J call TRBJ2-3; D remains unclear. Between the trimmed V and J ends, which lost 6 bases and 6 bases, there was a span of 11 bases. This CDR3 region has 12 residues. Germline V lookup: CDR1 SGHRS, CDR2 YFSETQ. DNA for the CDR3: TGCGCCAGCAAGGGCACGACCGATACGCAGTATTTT. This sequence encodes CASKGTTDTQYF.

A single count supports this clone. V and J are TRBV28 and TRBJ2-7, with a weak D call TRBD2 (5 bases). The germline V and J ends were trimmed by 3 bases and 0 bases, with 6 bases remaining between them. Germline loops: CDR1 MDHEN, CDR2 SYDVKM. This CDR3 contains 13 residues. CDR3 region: CASSFTSSYEQYF. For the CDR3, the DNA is TGTGCCAGCAGTTTTACTAGCTCCTACGAGCAGTACTTC.

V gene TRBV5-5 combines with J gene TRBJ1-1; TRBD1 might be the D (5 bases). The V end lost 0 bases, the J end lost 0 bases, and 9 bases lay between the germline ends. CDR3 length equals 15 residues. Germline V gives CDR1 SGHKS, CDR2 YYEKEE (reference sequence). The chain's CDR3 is CASSLGQGMNTEAFF. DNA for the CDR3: TGTGCCAGCAGCTTGGGGCAGGGAATGAACACTGAAGCTTTCTTT.

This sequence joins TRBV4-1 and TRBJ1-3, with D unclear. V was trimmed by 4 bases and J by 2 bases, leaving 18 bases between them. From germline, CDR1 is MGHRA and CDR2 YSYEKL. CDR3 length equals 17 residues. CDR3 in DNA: TGCGCCAGCAGCCCGGGCGCTGGAGGGTTACCTGGAAACACCATATATTTT. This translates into CASSPGAGGLPGNTIYF.

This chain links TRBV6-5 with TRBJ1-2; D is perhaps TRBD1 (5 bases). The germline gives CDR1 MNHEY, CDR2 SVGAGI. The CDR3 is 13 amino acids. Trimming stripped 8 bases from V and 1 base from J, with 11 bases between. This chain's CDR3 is CASRQGINYGYTF. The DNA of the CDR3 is TGTGCCAGCCGCCAGGGAATTAACTATGGCTACACCTTC.

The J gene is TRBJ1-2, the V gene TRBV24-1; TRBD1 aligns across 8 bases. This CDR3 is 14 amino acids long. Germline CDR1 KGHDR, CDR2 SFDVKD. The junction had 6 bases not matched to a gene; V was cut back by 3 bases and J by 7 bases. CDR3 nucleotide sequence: TGTGCCACCAGTGATACGGGACAGGAGGGTGGCTACACCTTC. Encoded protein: CATSDTGQEGGYTF.

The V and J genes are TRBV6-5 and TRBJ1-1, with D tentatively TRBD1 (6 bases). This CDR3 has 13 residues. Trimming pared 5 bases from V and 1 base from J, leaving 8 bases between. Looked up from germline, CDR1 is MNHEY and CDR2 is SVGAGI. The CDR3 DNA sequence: TGTGCCAGCAGTCTGGACAGGAACACTGAAGCTTTCTTT. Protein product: CASSLDRNTEAFF.